Below, 6 T cell receptor beta chains from the same sample are listed, as sequenced in a study of cytomegalovirus exposure and HLA in healthy donors. PCR amplification relied on 60 Vbeta primers (plus 13 Jbeta primers). TCRdb's copy holds only in-frame clones and misses some; the assay was immunoSEQ multiplex PCR. The repertoire has 150,000 to 200,000 clones, around nine tenths of them found once; the top ten carry roughly 1.9%. The specimen sequenced was PBMCs. The receptors here all came from a young woman in good health and CMV-seronegative.

The chain recombines TRBV21-1 with TRBJ1-1; the table's D call, TRBD1, was not checked against the DNA. TRBV21-1 is marked as a pseudogene. This CDR3 is built from 14 residues. CDR3: CASTADRKDTEAFF. The DNA for the CDR3 is TGTGCCAGCACCGCCGACAGGAAGGACACTGAAGCTTTCTTT.

The V and J genes are TRBV6-4 and TRBJ2-1; 9 nucleotides match TRBD2. Germline V CDR1 and CDR2: MRHNA, SNTAGT. Germline trimming cut 0 bases from V and 9 bases from J; bases unmatched to any gene: 12. This CDR3 has 17 amino acids. In DNA, the CDR3 is TGTGCCAGCAGTGACTCGGGGAGCGGGGGGCCAGAGTTTGAGCAGTTCTTC. Protein: CASSDSGSGGPEFEQFF.

This clone was detected only a few times. This chain uses TRBV28 with TRBJ1-2, with 7 positions matching TRBD1. The CDR3 sequence is 15 residues long. The germline gives CDR1 MDHEN, CDR2 SYDVKM. Germline trimming cut 5 bases from V and 10 bases from J; bases unmatched to any gene: 16. The CDR3 DNA is TGTGCCAGCAGTATTACAGGGGTGAATCCAGTCGTCTACACCTTC. Amino acid sequence: CASSITGVNPVVYTF.

This clone was seen a handful of times. This rearrangement joins TRBV28 to TRBJ1-2; a possible D gene is TRBD1 (6 bases). The CDR3 covers 15 residues. Germline CDR1 MDHEN, CDR2 SYDVKM. V shed 5 bases and J shed 3 bases, with 16 bases lying between them. This CDR3 is CASSPPRQAYYGYTF. CDR3 sequence (DNA): TGTGCCAGCAGTCCCCCCCGACAGGCCTACTATGGCTACACCTTC.

In the case of this clone: Mismatch with germline at one junction end may stem from a read error. Other DNA sequences in this specimen translate into the identical CDR3. The chain recombines TRBV27 with TRBJ2-7; D call uncertain. CDR1 and CDR2 (germline): MNHEY, SMNVEV (reference sequence). The CDR3 is 11 residues long. CDR3 DNA: TGTGCTAGCAGTTCCTCGCGCGAGCAGTACTTC. It is translated as CASSSSREQYF.

This clone was seen a handful of times. The genes are TRBV9 and TRBJ1-1; the match to TRBD1 covers 7 bases. Germline CDR1 and CDR2: SGDLS and YYNGEE. This CDR3 contains 15 residues. V was pared by 0 bases and J by 3 bases, with 5 bases of the junction left unmatched. The chain's CDR3 is CASSVEPGGDTEAFF. Here the CDR3 DNA reads TGTGCCAGCAGCGTAGAGCCAGGGGGAGACACTGAAGCTTTCTTT.